The 18 T cell receptor beta chains below were found in one sample sequenced in a study of T cells in Graves' hyperthyroidism and ophthalmopathy. The source material, RNA transcripts, was used to amplify TCR beta CDR3 regions. During a first-round RT-PCR of the TCR CDR3, the HTBI primer set was used. TCRdb reprocessed the multiplex PCR reads with MiXCR, giving one entry per CDR3 protein. The table lists 300,000 to 350,000 distinct CDR3 sequences, roughly 17% of them singletons. Specimen: blood. The receptors originated from a man aged 25 to 45 with Graves' hyperthyroidism.

This clonotype has more than one count but fewer than ten. The chain combines TRBV11-3 with TRBJ2-1, with D hard to call. Germline V gives CDR1 SGHNT, CDR2 YENEEA. Trimming pared 2 bases from V and 10 bases from J, leaving 12 bases between. This CDR3 has 13 residues. The CDR3 spells CASSLPPIREQFF. CDR3 DNA sequence: TGTGCCAGCAGCTTACCCCCAATTAGGGAGCAGTTCTTC.

Ten or more counts support this clonotype. V usage is TRBV10-3 and J usage is TRBJ2-2, with TRBD1 matching over 9 bases. Unmatched junction bases numbered 7, after V lost 10 bases and J lost 4 bases. CDR1 is ENHRY, CDR2 SYGVKD, per germline. This CDR3 is 14 amino acids long. CDR3 region: CATHRDRATGELFF. CDR3 sequence (DNA): TGTGCCACCCACCGGGACAGGGCCACCGGGGAGCTGTTTTTT.

This clonotype was observed at least ten times. This sequence joins TRBV6-2 or TRBV6-3 and TRBJ2-3; the D is unclear. CDR3 length: 13 amino acids. CDR1 MNHEY and CDR2 SVGEGT come from the germline V gene. The ends were cut back, 6 bases at V and 5 bases at J, with 12 bases in the middle. The CDR3 spells CASRGSWGDTQYF. The CDR3 DNA follows: TGTGCCAGCAGGGGCTCGTGGGGAGATACGCAGTATTTT.

This clonotype was found a few times. The V gene is TRBV9, the J gene TRBJ2-1; 13 positions match TRBD2. The germline V gene has CDR1 SGDLS and CDR2 YYNGEE. The length of the CDR3 is 19 residues. The J segment lost 0 bases and the V segment lost 4 bases, leaving 10 bases of the junction unmatched. The CDR3 here is CASSPGTSGTTSSYNEQFF. CDR3 bases: TGTGCCAGCAGCCCCGGGACTAGCGGGACTACCAGCTCCTACAATGAGCAGTTCTTC.

This clonotype was seen a few times. The rearrangement uses TRBV28 and TRBJ1-1; 11 bases fit TRBD1. Per the germline V gene, CDR1 is MDHEN and CDR2 is SYDVKM. The CDR3 runs 15 residues. V dropped 4 bases and J dropped 6; count of bases not matched to a gene: 7. CDR3 protein: CASSSVGQGASEAFF. The CDR3 nucleotides read TGTGCCAGCAGTTCTGTCGGACAGGGGGCTTCTGAAGCTTTCTTT.

This clonotype showed up many times. This rearrangement joins TRBV20-1 to TRBJ2-1; 9 positions agree with TRBD1. CDR3 length equals 14 residues. V lost 2 bases and J lost 8; bases outside the gene matches: 7. Germline CDR1 and CDR2: DFQATT and SNEGSKA (reference sequence). CDR3 sequence (DNA): TGCAGTGCTAGACCGGGACAGGGATTTTATGAGCAGTTCTTC. Translation gives CSARPGQGFYEQFF.

This clonotype was observed a handful of times. This rearrangement joins TRBV20-1 to TRBJ2-1, with D tentatively TRBD1 or TRBD2 (5 bases each). The CDR3 is 13 residues long. Germline values: CDR1 DFQATT, CDR2 SNEGSKA (reference sequence). The CDR3 spells CGVGDRRRHEQFF. DNA of the CDR3: TGCGGTGTTGGGGACCGGCGGAGGCATGAGCAGTTCTTC.

The CDR3: CASSLLPLGEQFF. CDR3 sequence (DNA): TGTGCCAGCAGTTTGTTACCTTTAGGGGAGCAGTTCTTC. J is TRBJ2-1 and V is TRBV12-3 or TRBV12-4, with unresolved D. The CDR3 consists of 13 residues. Trimming shortened V by 3 bases and J by 10 bases, and 13 bases separated the two germline ends.

The table lists this clonotype with many counts. V is TRBV18 and J is TRBJ2-1; D is possibly TRBD2 (6 bases). The germline CDR1 and CDR2 sequences are KGHSH and LQKENI. Trimming pared 5 bases from V and 0 bases from J, leaving 8 bases between. This CDR3 is 14 amino acids long. The CDR3 DNA is TGTGCCAGCTCAGGGACTCGCTCCTACAATGAGCAGTTCTTC. Translated, it gives CASSGTRSYNEQFF.

This clonotype showed up many times. The V call is TRBV12-3 or TRBV12-4, the J call TRBJ1-3, with TRBD1 as a possible D gene (6 bases). The CDR3 loop spans 12 amino acids. Trimming took off 3 bases at V and 15 bases at J, with 15 bases between the two ends. CDR3 amino acids: CASSFSRTEQYF. The CDR3 coding sequence is TGTGCCAGCAGTTTTAGCCGGACAGAGCAATATTTT.

To note about this clonotype: A much larger clone is a single base away; this may be a read error. The J gene is TRBJ2-1, the V gene TRBV24-1; TRBD2 agrees at 7 bases. J was trimmed by 8 bases and V by 4 bases; bases with no gene match: 13. Germline-derived CDR1 and CDR2 are KGHDR and SFDVKD. The CDR3 has 16 amino acids. This CDR3 reads CATSEPTGGSIDEQFF. For the CDR3, the DNA is TGTGCCACCAGTGAACCGACTGGCGGGAGTATCGATGAGCAGTTCTTC.

This clonotype has at least ten counts. The chain recombines TRBV2 with TRBJ1-6; 7 bases align to TRBD1. The CDR3 is made up of 13 amino acids. With V trimmed by 8 bases and J by 10 bases, 8 bases remained unmatched. Looked up from germline, CDR1 is SNHLY and CDR2 is FYNNEI. CDR3 sequence reads: CASSGQSGSPLHF. In nucleotides, the CDR3 is TGTGCCAGCTCGGGACAGTCTGGGTCACCCCTCCACTTT.

This clonotype was counted ten times or more. The chain couples TRBV13 to TRBJ2-3; unclear D gene. The CDR3 consists of 17 residues. The ends were cut back, 1 base at V and 6 bases at J, with 20 bases in the middle. CDR1 PRHDT and CDR2 FYEKMQ come from the germline V gene (reference sequence). CDR3 sequence (DNA): TGTGCCAGCAGCTTAGCCCATCGGGCCTCGGTTGGGGATACGCAGTATTTT. This sequence encodes CASSLAHRASVGDTQYF.

This clonotype has just a few counts. V is TRBV19 and J is TRBJ1-5; the D is unclear. Between the trimmed V and J ends, which lost 2 bases and 0 bases, there was a span of 14 bases. The CDR3 sequence is 17 residues long. The germline V gene has CDR1 LNHDA and CDR2 SQIVND (reference sequence). CDR3 DNA sequence: TGTGCCAGTAGTATAAGGGCAGCGCAATTTAGCAATCAGCCCCAGCATTTT. Its translation is CASSIRAAQFSNQPQHF.

In regard to this clonotype: With a much larger clone just one base away, this may be a read error. This sequence joins TRBV29-1 and TRBJ2-1, with 9 bases identical to TRBD2. The CDR3 runs 14 residues. Germline V CDR1 and CDR2: SQVTM, ANQGSEA. Trimming removed 2 bases from V and 10 bases from J; junction bases left unmatched: 9. The CDR3 is CSVELAGNTYEQFF. Here the CDR3 DNA reads TGCAGCGTTGAACTAGCGGGGAATACCTACGAGCAGTTCTTC.

As concerns this clonotype: A much larger clone differs by one base, so this may be a read error. V gene TRBV28 combines with J gene TRBJ2-1, with TRBD1 identical over 10 bases. This CDR3 has 14 amino acids. V lost 4 bases and J lost 10; bases outside the gene matches: 7. Germline V gene data show CDR1 as MDHEN and CDR2 as SYDVKM. CDR3 bases: TGTGCCAGCAGTTCCGGGACAGGGGCTTTAGAGCAGTTCTTC. It yields the protein CASSSGTGALEQFF.

This clonotype showed up many times. The rearrangement joins TRBV5-1 to TRBJ2-7; TRBD2 is a possible D gene (7 bases). Deletions cut 3 bases from V and 3 bases from J, with 19 bases between. CDR3 length: 16 amino acids. Germline V gene lookup returns CDR1 SGHRS and CDR2 YFSETQ. CDR3 in DNA: TGCGCCAGCAGCTCGTCGGGGGGCGGGAGTAACTACGAGCAGTACTTC. Protein product: CASSSSGGGSNYEQYF.

This clonotype was recorded at least ten times. V usage is TRBV20-1 and J usage is TRBJ2-3; no definite D call. The CDR3 is made up of 13 amino acids. Germline lookup yields CDR1 DFQATT and CDR2 SNEGSKA (reference sequence). Deletions cut 2 bases from V and 1 base from J, with 7 bases between. The CDR3 region is CSARTPGTDTQYF. The CDR3 region has the DNA TGCAGTGCTAGAACTCCCGGCACAGATACGCAGTATTTT.